The rows below give T cell receptor beta chains drawn from one sample of a study of blood T cells in healthy people across ages. TCRdb re-derived calls from the 5' RACE reads in MiXCR, one entry per CDR3 protein. The data contain about 730,000 distinct CDR3 sequences, about 40% of them singletons. The sequencing sample was made of blood. The receptors derive from a woman aged 60-70 years in good health. Both conserved end residues are part of each CDR3. Clone size is given for some rows only: seen once, a few or many times, or a class if the clone is expanded.

18	TRBV11-3	TRBJ2-5	NA	CASSAGLAGGLIQETQYF
14	TRBV12-3/TRBV12-4	NA	NA	CASLPLGGGNEQYF
14	TRBV6-2/TRBV6-3	TRBJ2-7	NA	CANKIGTDTYEQYF
12	TRBV30	TRBJ2-7	NA	CAWGRQSYEQYF
10	TRBV20-1	TRBJ2-1	NA	CSASVNEQFF
16	TRBV9	TRBJ2-7	NA	CASSVTSSGGADEQYF
14	TRBV20-1	TRBJ2-3	many	CSARDTLVADTQYF
14	TRBV5-1	TRBJ2-5	few	CASSLGTARETQYF
14	TRBV20-1	TRBJ1-5	once	CSAEGFVSNQPQHF
14	TRBV5-1	TRBJ2-3	NA	CASSLSQSTDTQYF
16	TRBV10-3	TRBJ2-1	few	CAISRTSGRALNEQFF
16	TRBV16	TRBJ1-5	NA	CASSQSGQGFNQPQHF
13	TRBV6-6	TRBJ1-1	few	CASNPFMNTEAFF
15	TRBV4-2	TRBJ2-7	few	CASRLESGGSYEQYF
15	TRBV21-1	TRBJ1-5	few	CASSKGWDSNQPQHF
14	TRBV3-1	TRBJ2-7	few	CASSQEAGPGEQYF
13	TRBV28	TRBJ1-2	few	CASSFIGANGYTF
13	TRBV7-9	TRBJ2-1	NA	CASSLPPGTEQFF
15	TRBV20-1	TRBJ2-2	NA	CSAKTSGGFTGELFF
12	TRBV12-3/TRBV12-4	TRBJ2-1	NA	CASSLGGYGQFF
15	TRBV7-2	TRBJ2-7	many	CASSFNPGLGYEQYF
13	TRBV7-9	TRBJ1-4	few	CASSLSRAEKLFF
16	TRBV5-1	TRBJ1-2	NA	CASSLGSGATNYGYTF